This entry concerns a single T cell receptor beta chain. Its target is not known. The entry originates in a study of cytomegalovirus exposure and HLA in healthy donors. Study-level points and caveats: According to the study, around 180 TCR beta chains were cytomegalovirus-associated. In most subjects, TCR beta sequences reportedly gave accurate predictions of HLA-A and HLA-B alleles.

PCR employed 60 Vbeta and 13 Jbeta primers. Original processing methods: It was a later analysis that counted 79 million or so unique TCR beta chains, of which around 11 million were shared. Generated by immunoSEQ multiplex PCR, the TCRdb table keeps only in-frame clones and is missing some. V and J calls and clone size are those listed in that table; D and trimming were worked out from the DNA. The table lists some 140,000 clones, over 60% of them singletons. V shed 2 bases and J 4 bases; nucleotides not matched to a gene: 5. Germline V gene lookup returns CDR1 KGHSH and CDR2 LQKENI. CDR3 length equals 17 residues.

Material: PBMCs. This receptor was obtained from a woman aged 55-70 years in good health and CMV-seronegative. The chain links TRBV18 to TRBJ2-2, with TRBD1 matching over 12 bases. The CDR3 region is CASSPEGQGAGTGELFF. In nucleotides, the CDR3 is TGTGCCAGCTCACCAGAGGGACAGGGGGCCGGCACCGGGGAGCTGTTTTTT. Full variable domain (missing parts from reference TRBV18 and TRBJ2-2): NAGVMQNPRHLVRRRGQEARLRCSPMKGHSHVYWYRQLPEEGLKFMVYLQKENIIDESGMPKERFSAEFPKEGPSILRIQQVVRGDSAAYFCASSPEGQGAGTGELFFGEGSRLTVL.